The 21 T cell receptor beta chains below come from one sample, sequenced in a study of T cell responses to AZD1222 COVID-19 vaccine. Clones were sequenced by immunoSEQ multiplex PCR, and TCRdb holds only the in-frame ones, with some missing. The sample consists of about 140,000 clones, 80% to 95% of them appearing once. The sample in question was peripheral blood, obtained on day 0 of AZD1222 vaccination. These receptor sequences come from an adult in good health.

This clone has only one observation. J is TRBJ1-5 and V is TRBV6-5; 7 positions agree with TRBD1. Unmatched junction bases numbered 3, after V lost 6 bases and J lost 4 bases. CDR1 and CDR2 from the germline V gene are MNHEY and SVGAGI. This CDR3 is built from 13 residues. CDR3 DNA: TGTGCCAGCAGGAAGGGGGCGAATCAGCCCCAGCATTTT. As protein: CASRKGANQPQHF.

This clone was seen once. The V and J genes are TRBV5-1 and TRBJ1-2, with D possibly matching TRBD1 (5 bases). Germline V CDR1 and CDR2: SGHRS, YFSETQ. Trimming cost V 1 base and J 0 bases, with 10 bases left between them. The CDR3 extends over 15 amino acids. The CDR3 loop reads CASSLYPGSNYGYTF. Here the CDR3 DNA reads TGCGCCAGCAGCTTGTATCCAGGGTCTAACTATGGCTACACCTTC.

The sample holds a few counts of this clone. This chain connects TRBV5-3 to TRBJ2-7, with 7 bases identical to TRBD1. TRBV5-3 is classed as an ORF, of uncertain function. CDR3 length: 20 amino acids. After removal of 2 bases from V and 7 bases from J, the junction contained 27 bases not matched to a gene. CDR3 loop: CARSLCGLTGPKRTEREQYF. CDR3 coding DNA: TGTGCCAGAAGCTTATGTGGGCTGACAGGGCCAAAACGAACTGAGCGGGAGCAGTACTTC.

V gene TRBV27 combines with J gene TRBJ2-2, with 8 bases lining up with TRBD1. The germline gives CDR1 MNHEY, CDR2 SMNVEV (reference sequence). The CDR3 has 17 residues. J was trimmed by 4 bases and V by 5 bases; bases with no gene match: 12. CDR3 sequence (DNA): TGTGCCAGCAGTCCACTTCCGGGACAGGCCCCCACCGGGGAGCTGTTTTTT. This translates into CASSPLPGQAPTGELFF.

The chain uses TRBV6-5 and TRBJ1-6; no clear D. The germline gives CDR1 MNHEY, CDR2 SVGAGI. Trimming shortened V by 0 bases and J by 7 bases, and 7 bases separated the two germline ends. This CDR3 region has 14 residues. In nucleotides, the CDR3 is TGTGCCAGCAGTTACTCGGCGGGAAATTCACCCCTCCACTTT. Translating gives CASSYSAGNSPLHF.

The V gene is TRBV9, the J gene TRBJ2-3; TRBD1 matches at 8 bases. CDR3 length equals 14 residues. V was clipped by 3 bases and J by 6 bases; unmatched bases: 6. Germline V lookup: CDR1 SGDLS, CDR2 YYNGEE. The CDR3 DNA reads as TGTGCCAGCAGCGGAGGGGACAGGTCGGATACGCAGTATTTT. Translated, it gives CASSGGDRSDTQYF.

The rearrangement joins TRBV11-2 to TRBJ1-1; possible D gene TRBD1, 5 bases. CDR1 SGHAT and CDR2 FQNNGV come from the germline V gene. There are 15 residues in the CDR3. Between the trimmed V and J ends, which lost 5 bases and 1 base, there was a span of 14 bases. CDR3 protein: CASSGYRKENTEAFF. The CDR3 DNA sequence: TGTGCCAGCAGCGGTTACAGGAAAGAGAACACTGAAGCTTTCTTT. Drawing the rest from reference TRBV11-2 and TRBJ1-1, the complete variable domain is EAGVAQSPRYKIIEKRQSVAFWCNPISGHATLYWYQQILGQGPKLLIQFQNNGVVDDSQLPKDRFSAERLKGVDSTLKIQPAKLEDSAVYLCASSGYRKENTEAFFGQGTRLTVV.

This clone has a single count. The chain combines TRBV3-1 (or the pseudogene TRBV3-2) with TRBJ2-3, with a possible D match to TRBD2 (5 bases). The germline V gene encodes CDR1 LGHDT and CDR2 YNNKEL (reference sequence). V lost 4 bases to trimming and J lost 4 bases, with 9 bases between them. The CDR3 is made up of 13 amino acids. The CDR3 DNA reads TGTGCCAGCAGCCGACTAACGGCAGATACGCAGTATTTT. Translated: CASSRLTADTQYF.

V and J are TRBV28 and TRBJ1-1, with unresolved D. Germline lookup yields CDR1 MDHEN and CDR2 SYDVKM. CDR3 length: 14 residues. Trimming left V 3 bases short and J 1 base short, with 9 bases between. The CDR3 nucleotides are TGTGCCAGCAGTTTGACTTGGGGGAACACTGAAGCTTTCTTT. This translates into CASSLTWGNTEAFF.

This rearrangement joins TRBV28 to TRBJ2-7; 8 bases are a match to TRBD2. With V trimmed by 5 bases and J by 7 bases, 10 bases remained unmatched. CDR1 is MDHEN and CDR2 is SYDVKM in the germline V gene. This CDR3 is built from 14 residues. In DNA form, the CDR3 reads TGTGCCAGCAGTAATACGATAGCGGGACGGGAGCAGTACTTC. Encoded protein: CASSNTIAGREQYF. Combining the CDR3 with reference TRBV28 and TRBJ2-7 gives the whole variable domain DVKVTQSSRYLVKRTGEKVFLECVQDMDHENMFWYRQDPGLGLRLIYFSYDVKMKEKGDIPEGYSVSREKKERFSLILESASTNQTSMYLCASSNTIAGREQYFGPGTRLTVT.

CDR3 in amino acids: CASSQDWNSGGFPYNEQFF. The CDR3 DNA is TGCGCCAGCAGCCAAGATTGGAATAGCGGGGGGTTCCCCTACAATGAGCAGTTCTTC. The chain couples TRBV4-3 to TRBJ2-1; 10 bases fit TRBD2. The CDR3 loop spans 19 amino acids. The ends lost 0 bases at V and 2 bases at J; junction bases unmatched: 10. Germline CDR1 is LGHNA and CDR2 is YSLEER.

This clone has a single count. The V call is TRBV7-9, the J call TRBJ2-7; 7 bases align to TRBD1. The V and J ends lost 4 bases and 6 bases, in that order; junction bases with no gene match: 6. Looked up from germline, CDR1 is SEHNR and CDR2 is FQNEAQ (reference sequence). CDR3 length: 13 amino acids. The CDR3 is CASSWGQGVEQYF. In DNA, the CDR3 is TGTGCCAGCAGCTGGGGGCAGGGGGTCGAGCAGTACTTC.

The gene calls are TRBV6-5 and TRBJ1-6, with unresolved D. CDR1 and CDR2 from the germline V gene are MNHEY and SVGAGI. There are 12 residues in the CDR3. V lost 5 bases to trimming and J lost 7 bases, with 6 bases between them. DNA for the CDR3: TGTGCCAGCAGTAAAAGAAATTCACCCCTCCACTTT. Translation: CASSKRNSPLHF.

The chain combines TRBV30 with TRBJ1-6; possible D gene TRBD1, 6 bases. The CDR3 consists of 15 residues. Germline V gene lookup returns CDR1 GTSNPN and CDR2 SVGIG (reference sequence). V dropped 7 bases and J dropped 0 bases, with 13 bases sitting between them. CDR3 sequence (DNA): TGTGCCTACGGACAGACGAGCTCCTATAATTCACCCCTCCACTTT. Amino acid sequence: CAYGQTSSYNSPLHF.

The chain links TRBV27 to TRBJ2-7, with D uncertain. This CDR3 comprises 13 residues. V was pared by 0 bases and J by 2 bases, with 5 bases between. Germline values: CDR1 MNHEY, CDR2 SMNVEV (reference sequence). The CDR3 region is CASSLSKAYEQYF. The CDR3 DNA reads as TGTGCCAGCAGTTTATCTAAGGCCTACGAGCAGTACTTC.

The chain couples TRBV11-2 to TRBJ1-2; D remains ambiguous. CDR1 and CDR2 (germline): SGHAT, FQNNGV. The germline V and J ends were trimmed by 5 bases and 8 bases, with 24 bases remaining between them. The CDR3 sequence is 16 residues long. CDR3 sequence: CASSTDLKPTLRGYTF. CDR3 bases: TGTGCCAGCAGCACGGACCTGAAACCGACCCTTAGAGGCTACACCTTC.

This chain uses TRBV21-1 with TRBJ1-1. TRBV21-1 is listed as a pseudogene. This CDR3 has 14 amino acids. This CDR3 is CASRGRGSNTEAFF. CDR3 sequence (DNA): TGTGCCAGCAGGGGGAGGGGCTCGAACACTGAAGCTTTCTTT.

The gene calls are TRBV28 and TRBJ2-7; the D is unclear. Germline V gene lookup returns CDR1 MDHEN and CDR2 SYDVKM. The V end lost 6 bases, the J end lost 4 bases, and 7 bases lay between the germline ends. CDR3 size: 11 residues. The CDR3 bases are TGTGCCAGCAGCATTAGATACGAGCAGTACTTC. As protein: CASSIRYEQYF.

J is TRBJ1-2 and V is TRBV11-3, with D possibly TRBD1 on 6 matching bases. Germline loops: CDR1 SGHNT, CDR2 YENEEA. V lost 2 bases, J lost 0 bases, and 10 bases lay in between. This CDR3 is 15 amino acids long. The CDR3 loop reads CASSLQTGSNYGYTF. In DNA, the CDR3 is TGTGCCAGCAGCTTACAGACAGGCTCTAACTATGGCTACACCTTC.

V and J are TRBV28 and TRBJ1-3; 8 bases align to TRBD1. Looked up from germline, CDR1 is MDHEN and CDR2 is SYDVKM. This CDR3 is 15 amino acids long. The J segment lost 6 bases and the V segment lost 3 bases, leaving 7 bases of the junction unmatched. The CDR3 DNA reads TGTGCCAGCAGTTTCGCCAGGGGGCTACAAAACACCATATATTTT. It encodes CASSFARGLQNTIYF.

V and J are TRBV28 and TRBJ2-1, with D uncertain. Germline V gene sequence: CDR1 MDHEN, CDR2 SYDVKM. CDR3 size: 14 residues. The V gene lost 4 bases and the J gene lost 7 bases, with 14 bases spanning the gap. CDR3 nucleotide sequence: TGTGCCAGCAGTTCCTACTCAATAGTGAATGAGCAGTTCTTC. This sequence encodes CASSSYSIVNEQFF.